This TCR beta chain was captured by sequencing in a study of shared clonotypes between healthy human individuals. The CDR3 length is 16 residues. Trimming cost V 0 bases and J 7 bases; bases outside gene matches: 6. Germline values: CDR1 MNHEY, CDR2 SVGAGI. The sample holds many counts of this clone. Around 86 million PBMCs went into genomic DNA for unsorted samples. Deep was the level at which the assay was run. Among the unsorted PBMC samples, replicate PCRs used around 300 ng DNA, 30,000 to 35,000 T cell genomes. Method: immunoSEQ multiplex PCR; TCRdb's copy keeps in-frame clones and lacks some. Found here are about 490,000 clones, about 79% of them singletons; the top ten hold 13%.

The sequence was obtained from a middle-aged woman in good health. Some clones in this sample may be carry-over from other donors' samples. The chain has TRBV6-5 and TRBJ1-4; 9 bases fit TRBD1. Sequences were obtained from PBMCs. The CDR3 loop is CASSYSSGTGIEKLFF. In DNA form, the CDR3 reads TGTGCCAGCAGTTACTCGTCCGGGACAGGGATTGAAAAACTGTTTTTT.